This TCR beta chain was recorded in a study of shared T cell receptors in the human thymus. V dropped 1 base and J dropped 0 bases, with 10 bases sitting between them. This CDR3 is 16 amino acids long. From germline, CDR1 is LNHNV and CDR2 YYDKDF (reference sequence). The data were produced by immunoSEQ multiplex PCR, yet TCRdb's version contains in-frame clones alone and is incomplete. The repertoire holds approximately 580,000 clones, with 70% to 80% as singletons. These records were also assigned to another study, of human thymus T cells. That paper states: The thymus tissue came from resections taken during corrective heart surgery. Related research found strongly overlapping thymic repertoires in unrelated individuals.

This sequence was found in a boy under two years old with a congenital heart defect. V is TRBV15 and J is TRBJ1-3; D gene uncertain. Source material: thymocytes. CDR3 protein: CATSRGVPGSGNTIYF. CDR3 nucleotide sequence: TGTGCCACCAGCAGAGGCGTCCCAGGCTCTGGAAACACCATATATTTT. The complete variable domain, with remaining parts taken from reference TRBV15 and TRBJ1-3, reads DAMVIQNPRYQVTQFGKPVTLSCSQTLNHNVMYWYQQKSSQAPKLLFHYYDKDFNNEADTPDNFQSRRPNTSFCFLDIRSPGLGDTAMYLCATSRGVPGSGNTIYFGEGSWLTVV.